Shown below are 11 T cell receptor beta chains from a single sample sequenced in a study of blood T cell repertoires in COVID-19 (dated by TCRdb to about 2020). Receptor amplification or capture employed the immunoSEQ multiplex PCR assay. TCRdb carries this immuneACCESS record with in-frame sequences only. Its versions omit some clonotypes, under half of them owing to an unresolved V gene in the studies checked, with the rest unexplained. Within this sample are 190,000 or so clones, with 70% to 90% of them counted one time only. The ten largest clones add up to about 3% of the sample. The specimen was peripheral blood. The receptor set was obtained from a man aged 40-49 years with active or convalescent COVID-19.

The genes are TRBV27 and TRBJ1-6; tentative D call: TRBD1 (6 bases). This CDR3 contains 15 residues. Per the germline V gene, CDR1 is MNHEY and CDR2 is SMNVEV (reference sequence). Trimming cost V 2 bases and J 7 bases, with 12 bases left between them. CDR3 amino acids: CASSLIPQGNSPLHF. For the CDR3, the DNA is TGTGCCAGCAGTTTAATTCCACAGGGAAATTCACCCCTCCACTTT.

The chain uses TRBV28 and TRBJ1-1, with D perhaps TRBD1 (6 bases). This CDR3 spans 13 amino acids. Trimming stripped 8 bases from V and 7 bases from J, with 17 bases between. From germline, CDR1 is MDHEN and CDR2 SYDVKM. CDR3 amino acids: CASHFDRNFEAFF. CDR3 in DNA: TGTGCCAGCCACTTTGACAGGAACTTTGAAGCTTTCTTT.

The J gene is TRBJ1-3, the V gene TRBV7-9; D perhaps matches TRBD1 (6 bases). CDR3 length: 13 residues. Trimming left V 3 bases short and J 4 bases short, with 7 bases between. Germline V lookup: CDR1 SEHNR, CDR2 FQNEAQ (reference sequence). CDR3: CASSLGAGNTIYF. The DNA for the CDR3 is TGTGCCAGCAGCTTGGGGGCCGGAAACACCATATATTTT.

V usage is TRBV4-2 and J usage is TRBJ2-5, with a possible D match to TRBD2 (5 bases). Germline-derived CDR1 and CDR2 are LGHNA and YNFKEQ. The CDR3 length is 14 residues. The germline V and J ends were trimmed by 0 bases and 5 bases, with 10 bases remaining between them. Here the CDR3 DNA reads TGTGCCAGCAGCCAAGAACTAGGCTGGGAGACCCAGTACTTC. As protein: CASSQELGWETQYF.

This clone was observed a handful of times. The chain links TRBV27 to TRBJ2-7; maybe TRBD2 (6 bases). The CDR3 has 15 residues. With 3 bases removed from V and 2 bases from J, the gap between germline ends came to 14 bases. The V gene's germline CDR1 is MNHEY and CDR2 SMNVEV (reference sequence). CDR3 sequence reads: CASSLVPGLTYEQYF. In DNA, the CDR3 is TGTGCCAGCAGTTTGGTTCCGGGACTTACCTACGAGCAGTACTTC.

The gene calls are TRBV7-9 and TRBJ2-1, with D tentatively TRBD2 (6 bases). Germline CDR1 and CDR2: SEHNR and FQNEAQ (reference sequence). This CDR3 is 14 amino acids long. Trimming left V 3 bases short and J 0 bases short, with 6 bases between. CDR3 nucleotide sequence: TGTGCCAGCAGCTTGGGGGGCTCCTACAATGAGCAGTTCTTC. This encodes CASSLGGSYNEQFF.

This chain uses TRBV7-9 with TRBJ2-3; TRBD2 is a possible D gene (6 bases). Per germline, CDR1 SEHNR and CDR2 FQNEAQ (reference sequence). The CDR3 totals 16 residues. Trimming took 0 bases from V and 5 from J, leaving 15 bases between them. CDR3 sequence: CASSLAGRLRGDTQYF. DNA for the CDR3: TGTGCCAGCAGCTTAGCTGGGAGGCTCCGGGGAGATACGCAGTATTTT.

This clone was counted a single time. The chain combines TRBV3-1 (or the pseudogene TRBV3-2) with TRBJ1-1, with D possibly TRBD1 on 5 matching bases. CDR3 length equals 14 residues. V shed 4 bases and J shed 4 bases, with 13 bases lying between them. Germline V gene sequence: CDR1 LGHDT, CDR2 YNNKEL (reference sequence). The CDR3 loop is CASSPYGQGTEAFF. In nucleotides, the CDR3 is TGTGCCAGCAGCCCCTACGGGCAGGGCACTGAAGCTTTCTTT.

V is TRBV19 and J is TRBJ2-5, with 7 bases lining up with TRBD2. The germline gives CDR1 LNHDA, CDR2 SQIVND (reference sequence). V lost 5 bases, J lost 8 bases, and 8 bases stayed unmatched. This CDR3 comprises 13 residues. The CDR3 DNA sequence: TGTGCCAGTAGTGAGCCGGGACTAAAAACCCAGTACTTC. This gives the protein CASSEPGLKTQYF.

This chain uses TRBV28 with TRBJ1-4; D uncertain. This CDR3 has 15 amino acids. Trimming stripped 4 bases from V and 6 bases from J, with 15 bases between. The germline V gene has CDR1 MDHEN and CDR2 SYDVKM. CDR3 sequence reads: CASSSQSLKDEKLFF. In DNA, the CDR3 is TGTGCCAGCAGTTCACAGTCACTCAAGGATGAAAAACTGTTTTTT.

This chain joins TRBV28 and TRBJ1-4; 9 bases align to TRBD1. Germline V gene sequence: CDR1 MDHEN, CDR2 SYDVKM. CDR3 length: 14 residues. V was pared by 7 bases and J by 5 bases, with 5 bases of the junction left unmatched. CDR3 in DNA: TGTGCCAGCACCTTAGGGACAGGGAATGAAAAACTGTTTTTT. Amino acids: CASTLGTGNEKLFF.